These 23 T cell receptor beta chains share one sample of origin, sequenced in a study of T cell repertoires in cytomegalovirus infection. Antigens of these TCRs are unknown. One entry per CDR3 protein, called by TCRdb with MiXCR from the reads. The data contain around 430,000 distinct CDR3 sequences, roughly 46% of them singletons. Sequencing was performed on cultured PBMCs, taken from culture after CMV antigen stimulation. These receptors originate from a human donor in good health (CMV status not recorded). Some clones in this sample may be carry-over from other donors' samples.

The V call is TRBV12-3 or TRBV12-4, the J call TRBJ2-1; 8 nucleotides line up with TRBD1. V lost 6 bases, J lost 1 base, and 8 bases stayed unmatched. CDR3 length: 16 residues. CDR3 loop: CASSPYGQGSYNEQFF. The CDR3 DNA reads TGTGCCAGCAGCCCTTACGGACAGGGTTCCTACAATGAGCAGTTCTTC.

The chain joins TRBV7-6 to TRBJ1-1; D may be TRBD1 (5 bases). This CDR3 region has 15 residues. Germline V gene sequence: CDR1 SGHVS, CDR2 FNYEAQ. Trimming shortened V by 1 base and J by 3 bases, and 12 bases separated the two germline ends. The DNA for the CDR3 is TGTGCCAGCAGCTTAGTCCAGGGAAGGGACACTGAAGCTTTCTTT. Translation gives CASSLVQGRDTEAFF.

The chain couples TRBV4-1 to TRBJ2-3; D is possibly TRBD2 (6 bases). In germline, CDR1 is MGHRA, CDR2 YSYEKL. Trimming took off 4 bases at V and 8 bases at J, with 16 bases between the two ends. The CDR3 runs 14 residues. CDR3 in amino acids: CASSLGPSEGTQYF. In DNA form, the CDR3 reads TGCGCCAGCAGCCTAGGACCTTCGGAGGGTACGCAGTATTTT.

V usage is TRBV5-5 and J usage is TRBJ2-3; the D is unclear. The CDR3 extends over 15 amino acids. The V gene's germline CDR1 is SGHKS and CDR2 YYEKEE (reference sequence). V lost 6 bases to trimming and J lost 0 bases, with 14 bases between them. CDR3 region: CASTQRWASTDTQYF. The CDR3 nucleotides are TGTGCCAGCACCCAAAGGTGGGCGAGCACAGATACGCAGTATTTT.

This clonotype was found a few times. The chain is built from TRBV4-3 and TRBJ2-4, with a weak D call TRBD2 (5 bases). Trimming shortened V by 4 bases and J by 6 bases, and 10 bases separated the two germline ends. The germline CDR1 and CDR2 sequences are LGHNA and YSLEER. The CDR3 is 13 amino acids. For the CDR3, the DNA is TGCGCCAGCAGCCCCGCCACTAGAAACATTCAGTACTTC. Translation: CASSPATRNIQYF.

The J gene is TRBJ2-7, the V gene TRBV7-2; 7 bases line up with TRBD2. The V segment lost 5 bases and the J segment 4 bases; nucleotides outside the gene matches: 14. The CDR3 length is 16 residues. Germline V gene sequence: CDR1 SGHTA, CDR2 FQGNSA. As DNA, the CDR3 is TGTGCCAGCAGCCCTAACAGAGCGGGATCCTTGTACGAGCAGTACTTC. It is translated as CASSPNRAGSLYEQYF.

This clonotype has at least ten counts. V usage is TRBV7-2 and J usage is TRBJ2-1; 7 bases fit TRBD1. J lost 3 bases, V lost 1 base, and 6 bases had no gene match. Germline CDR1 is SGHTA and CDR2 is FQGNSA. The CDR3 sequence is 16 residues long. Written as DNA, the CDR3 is TGTGCCAGCAGCTTAGACAGGGGAAATTTCTACAATGAGCAGTTCTTC. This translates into CASSLDRGNFYNEQFF.

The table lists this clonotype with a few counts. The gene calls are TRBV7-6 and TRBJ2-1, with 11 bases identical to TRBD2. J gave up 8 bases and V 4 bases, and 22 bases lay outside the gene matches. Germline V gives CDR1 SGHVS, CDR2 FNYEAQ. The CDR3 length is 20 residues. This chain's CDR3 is CASSSPGHSGTSGTRDEQFF. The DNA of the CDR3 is TGTGCCAGCAGCTCTCCGGGACACTCCGGGACTAGCGGTACTAGGGATGAGCAGTTCTTC.

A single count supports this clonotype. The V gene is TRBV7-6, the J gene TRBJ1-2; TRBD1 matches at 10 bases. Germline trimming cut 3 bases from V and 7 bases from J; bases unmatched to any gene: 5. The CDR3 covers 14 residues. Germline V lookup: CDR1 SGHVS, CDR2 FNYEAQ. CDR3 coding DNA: TGTGCCAGCAGCTTTGGACAGGGGGGAGGTGGCTACACCTTC. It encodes CASSFGQGGGGYTF.

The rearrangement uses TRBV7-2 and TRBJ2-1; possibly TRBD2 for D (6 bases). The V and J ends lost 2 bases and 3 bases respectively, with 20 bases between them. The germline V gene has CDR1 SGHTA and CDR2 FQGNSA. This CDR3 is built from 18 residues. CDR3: CASSLLGAGLARYNEQFF. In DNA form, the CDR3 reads TGTGCCAGCAGCTTACTGGGCGCGGGGCTAGCGCGCTACAATGAGCAGTTCTTC.

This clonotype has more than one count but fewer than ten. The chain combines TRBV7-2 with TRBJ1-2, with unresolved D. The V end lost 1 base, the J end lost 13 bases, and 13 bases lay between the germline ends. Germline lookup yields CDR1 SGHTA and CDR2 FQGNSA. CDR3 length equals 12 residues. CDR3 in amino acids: CASSLEGVKGTF. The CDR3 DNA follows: TGTGCCAGCAGCTTAGAAGGCGTCAAAGGCACCTTC.

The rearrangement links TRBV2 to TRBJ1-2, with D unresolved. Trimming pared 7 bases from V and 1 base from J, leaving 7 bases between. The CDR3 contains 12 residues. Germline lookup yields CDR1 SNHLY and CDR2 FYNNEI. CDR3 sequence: CASKADNYGYTF. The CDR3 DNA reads TGTGCCAGCAAGGCAGATAACTATGGCTACACCTTC.

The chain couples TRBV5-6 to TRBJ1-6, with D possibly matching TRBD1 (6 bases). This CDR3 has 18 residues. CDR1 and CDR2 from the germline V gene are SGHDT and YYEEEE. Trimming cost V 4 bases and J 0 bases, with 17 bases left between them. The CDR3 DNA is TGTGCCAGCAGCGTTGGGGGCAGGGGAGCCTCCTATAATTCACCCCTCCACTTT. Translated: CASSVGGRGASYNSPLHF.

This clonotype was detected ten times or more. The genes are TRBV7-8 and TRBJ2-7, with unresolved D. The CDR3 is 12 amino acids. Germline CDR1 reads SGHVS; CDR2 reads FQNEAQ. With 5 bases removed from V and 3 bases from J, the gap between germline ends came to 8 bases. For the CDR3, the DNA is TGTGCCAGCAGCCCCCGGATCTACGAGCAGTACTTC. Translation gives CASSPRIYEQYF.

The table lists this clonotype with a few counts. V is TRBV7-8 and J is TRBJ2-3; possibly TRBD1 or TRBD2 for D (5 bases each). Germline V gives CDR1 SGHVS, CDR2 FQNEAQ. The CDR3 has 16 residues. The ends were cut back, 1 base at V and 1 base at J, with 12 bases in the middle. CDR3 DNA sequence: TGTGCCAGCAGCTTAGTTGGGGGAGAGGGCACAGATACGCAGTATTTT. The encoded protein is CASSLVGGEGTDTQYF.

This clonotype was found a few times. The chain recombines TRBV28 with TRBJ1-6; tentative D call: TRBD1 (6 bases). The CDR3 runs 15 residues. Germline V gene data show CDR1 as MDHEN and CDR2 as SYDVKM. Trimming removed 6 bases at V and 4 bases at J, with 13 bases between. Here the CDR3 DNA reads TGTGCCAGCAGCGACACAGGGCGGTATAATTCACCCCTCCACTTT. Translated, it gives CASSDTGRYNSPLHF.

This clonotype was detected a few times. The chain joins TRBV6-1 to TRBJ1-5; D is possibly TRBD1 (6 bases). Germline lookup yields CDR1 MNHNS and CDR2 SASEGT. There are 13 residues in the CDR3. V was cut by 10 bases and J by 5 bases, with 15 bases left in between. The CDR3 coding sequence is TGTGCCACCAGGGGACTGCCCCATCAGCCCCAGCATTTT. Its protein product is CATRGLPHQPQHF.

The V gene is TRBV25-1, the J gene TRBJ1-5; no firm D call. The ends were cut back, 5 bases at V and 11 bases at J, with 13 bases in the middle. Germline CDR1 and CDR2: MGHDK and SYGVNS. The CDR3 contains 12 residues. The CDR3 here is CASSRKEGAQHF. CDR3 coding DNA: TGTGCCAGCAGTCGGAAGGAGGGCGCCCAGCATTTT.

The CDR3 bases are TGTGCCAGCAGCTTATTTCGGGCGGACTCCTACGAGCAGTACTTC. Protein product: CASSLFRADSYEQYF. The rearrangement joins TRBV7-2 to TRBJ2-7, with D hard to call. CDR1 and CDR2 (germline): SGHTA, FQGNSA. Trimming shortened V by 2 bases and J by 0 bases, and 11 bases separated the two germline ends. The CDR3 totals 15 residues.

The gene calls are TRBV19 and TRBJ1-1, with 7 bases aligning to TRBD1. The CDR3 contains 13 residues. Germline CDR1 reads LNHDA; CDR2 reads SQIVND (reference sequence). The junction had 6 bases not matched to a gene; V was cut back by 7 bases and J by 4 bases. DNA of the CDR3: TGTGCCAGTACCGTACAGGGGAGCACTGAAGCTTTCTTT. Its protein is CASTVQGSTEAFF.

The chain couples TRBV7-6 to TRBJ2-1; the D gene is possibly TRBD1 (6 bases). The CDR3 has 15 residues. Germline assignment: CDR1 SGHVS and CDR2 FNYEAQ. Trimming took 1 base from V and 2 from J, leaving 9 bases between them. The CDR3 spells CASSLVTGTYNEQFF. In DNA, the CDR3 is TGTGCCAGCAGCTTAGTAACAGGGACCTACAATGAGCAGTTCTTC.

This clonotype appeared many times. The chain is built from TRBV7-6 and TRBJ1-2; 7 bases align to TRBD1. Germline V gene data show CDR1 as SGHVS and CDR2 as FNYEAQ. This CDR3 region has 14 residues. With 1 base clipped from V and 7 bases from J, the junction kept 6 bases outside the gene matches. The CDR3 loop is CASSLGDRVSGYTF. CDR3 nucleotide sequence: TGTGCCAGCAGCTTAGGCGACAGGGTCTCTGGCTACACCTTC.

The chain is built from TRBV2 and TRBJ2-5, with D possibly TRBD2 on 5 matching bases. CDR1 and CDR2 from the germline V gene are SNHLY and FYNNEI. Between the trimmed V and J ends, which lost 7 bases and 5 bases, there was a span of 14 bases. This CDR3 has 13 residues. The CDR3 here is CASKGGSRETQYF. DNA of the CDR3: TGTGCCAGCAAAGGCGGGTCCCGGGAGACCCAGTACTTC.